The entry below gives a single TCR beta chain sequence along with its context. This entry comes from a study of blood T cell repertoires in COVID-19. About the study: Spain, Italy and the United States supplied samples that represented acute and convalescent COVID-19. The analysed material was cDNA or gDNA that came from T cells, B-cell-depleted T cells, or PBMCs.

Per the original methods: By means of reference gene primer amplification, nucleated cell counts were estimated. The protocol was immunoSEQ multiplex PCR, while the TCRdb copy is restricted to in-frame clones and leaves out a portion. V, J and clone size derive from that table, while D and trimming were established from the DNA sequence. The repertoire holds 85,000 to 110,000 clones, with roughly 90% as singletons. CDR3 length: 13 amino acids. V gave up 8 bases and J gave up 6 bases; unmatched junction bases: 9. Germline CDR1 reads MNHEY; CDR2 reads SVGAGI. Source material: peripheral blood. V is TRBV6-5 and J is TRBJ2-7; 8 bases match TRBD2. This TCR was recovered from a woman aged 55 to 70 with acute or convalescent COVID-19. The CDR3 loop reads CASSSWREAEQYF. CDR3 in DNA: TGTGCCAGCTCCTCCTGGCGGGAGGCCGAGCAGTACTTC.